What follows are 25 T cell receptor beta chains derived from one specimen sequenced in a study of T cells after yellow fever vaccination. Each CDR3 protein gets one entry after TCRdb re-called the 5' RACE reads with MiXCR. Seen here are roughly 120,000 distinct CDR3 sequences, 5.5% to 8% observed once, and the top ten hold approximately 2.7%. Source: CD4+ T cells sorted from PBMCs, taken about 41 days after the first yellow fever vaccination. The receptor set was obtained from a man aged 18 to 29 who received the YFV17D yellow fever vaccine.

This clonotype has at least ten counts. The rearrangement joins TRBV5-1 to TRBJ2-1, with TRBD2 matching over 8 bases. V lost 6 bases and J lost 6; bases outside the gene matches: 11. The CDR3 has 15 residues. Germline values: CDR1 SGHRS, CDR2 YFSETQ. Written as DNA, the CDR3 is TGCGCCAGCACCTCGTTAGAGCGGGGGACCAATGAGCAGTTCTTC. Translation gives CASTSLERGTNEQFF.

This clonotype came up many times. The chain carries TRBV5-1 and TRBJ1-1; 8 bases fit TRBD1. The CDR3 consists of 13 residues. CDR1 is SGHRS, CDR2 YFSETQ, per germline. V was clipped by 4 bases and J by 4 bases; unmatched bases: 3. Written as DNA, the CDR3 is TGCGCCAGCAGCAGACAGGGGACCACTGAAGCTTTCTTT. Its protein product is CASSRQGTTEAFF.

The chain recombines TRBV7-2 with TRBJ1-2; maybe TRBD1 (5 bases). CDR1 and CDR2 (germline): SGHTA, FQGNSA. This CDR3 has 17 residues. Trimming shortened V by 4 bases and J by 7 bases, and 25 bases separated the two germline ends. CDR3: CASSSRRQGSSLVGYTF. In DNA form, the CDR3 reads TGTGCCAGCAGCTCCCGAAGGCAGGGCAGCTCCCTCGTTGGCTACACCTTC.

This clonotype was seen ten or more times. The chain joins TRBV6-2 or TRBV6-3 to TRBJ2-1; weak D call: TRBD2 (5 bases). Germline V CDR1 and CDR2: MNHEY, SVGEGT. Between the trimmed V and J ends, which lost 5 bases and 8 bases, there was a span of 16 bases. The CDR3 length is 14 residues. CDR3 in amino acids: CASSNQPGVDEQFF. The CDR3 coding sequence is TGTGCCAGCAGTAACCAGCCCGGGGTGGATGAGCAGTTCTTC.

This clonotype has at least ten counts. The chain links TRBV20-1 to TRBJ2-2; tentatively, D is TRBD1 (5 bases). There are 14 residues in the CDR3. V gave up 6 bases and J gave up 2 bases, with 13 bases separating them. Germline V lookup: CDR1 DFQATT, CDR2 SNEGSKA (reference sequence). DNA of the CDR3: TGCAGTGCCACTGACAGAACTAACACCGGGGAGCTGTTTTTT. Translating it yields CSATDRTNTGELFF.

This clonotype was picked up many times. The rearrangement links TRBV19 to TRBJ2-1, with 11 bases fitting TRBD2. Trimming cost V 5 bases and J 0 bases; bases outside gene matches: 9. This CDR3 is built from 18 residues. The germline V gene has CDR1 LNHDA and CDR2 SQIVND (reference sequence). CDR3 sequence reads: CASSPRLAGTSSYNEQFF. The CDR3 coding sequence is TGTGCCAGTAGTCCCCGACTAGCGGGGACAAGCTCCTACAATGAGCAGTTCTTC.

This clonotype was found many times. The chain joins TRBV7-2 to TRBJ2-5; 7 bases map to TRBD1. With V trimmed by 2 bases and J by 4 bases, 7 bases remained unmatched. Germline lookup yields CDR1 SGHTA and CDR2 FQGNSA. The CDR3 is 15 amino acids. The CDR3, as DNA: TGTGCCAGCAGCTTAAGTCGGCCAGGGGGAGAGACCCAGTACTTC. It translates to CASSLSRPGGETQYF.

This clonotype was observed many times. V and J are TRBV7-8 and TRBJ2-1, with D possibly TRBD1 on 5 matching bases. Germline V gives CDR1 SGHVS, CDR2 FQNEAQ. Trimming left V 1 base short and J 3 bases short, with 10 bases between. The CDR3 length is 15 residues. The CDR3 region has the DNA TGTGCCAGCAGCTTAGGTCAGGGCCTCTACAATGAGCAGTTCTTC. Protein sequence: CASSLGQGLYNEQFF.

This clonotype appeared many times. One junction end disagrees with the germline gene, perhaps due to a read error. This chain connects TRBV4-2 to TRBJ2-3; 7 bases are shared with TRBD1. CDR3 size: 15 residues. Germline assignment: CDR1 LGHNA and CDR2 YNFKEQ. CDR3 bases: TGTGCCAGCAGCAAAGACAGGGAAGCGACAGATACGCAGTATTTT. This codes for CASSKDREATDTQYF.

In its sample, this clonotype was seen many times. The rearrangement uses TRBV18 and TRBJ2-1; D possibly corresponds to TRBD2 (6 bases). Deletions cut 6 bases from V and 2 bases from J, with 11 bases between. CDR1 is KGHSH and CDR2 is LQKENI in the germline V gene. The length of the CDR3 is 14 residues. CDR3 region: CASSPTRTYNEQFF. The DNA for the CDR3 is TGTGCCAGCTCTCCGACTAGGACCTACAATGAGCAGTTCTTC. Variable domain in full (rest from reference TRBV18 and TRBJ2-1): NAGVMQNPRHLVRRRGQEARLRCSPMKGHSHVYWYRQLPEEGLKFMVYLQKENIIDESGMPKERFSAEFPKEGPSILRIQQVVRGDSAAYFCASSPTRTYNEQFFGPGTRLTVL.

This clonotype was observed a handful of times. This chain joins TRBV12-3 or TRBV12-4 and TRBJ1-2; no clear D. The germline V and J ends were trimmed by 3 bases and 6 bases, with 17 bases remaining between them. This CDR3 is built from 15 residues. The CDR3 here is CASSLNTAPRDGYTF. For the CDR3, the DNA is TGTGCCAGCAGTTTGAACACGGCGCCAAGAGATGGCTACACCTTC.

This clonotype was counted at least ten times. V and J are TRBV6-1 and TRBJ2-3, with 9 bases lining up with TRBD2. V dropped 5 bases and J dropped 5; count of bases not matched to a gene: 8. Germline loops: CDR1 MNHNS, CDR2 SASEGT. This CDR3 comprises 15 residues. The CDR3 nucleotides read TGTGCCAGCAGTCTTCTAGCGGGGCGAGGAGATACGCAGTATTTT. Residues: CASSLLAGRGDTQYF.

Details on this clonotype: A read error may be the cause here, since a much bigger clone is one base away. This chain uses TRBV5-1 with TRBJ2-1; 8 bases fit TRBD2. This CDR3 contains 16 residues. Germline trimming cut 3 bases from V and 4 bases from J; bases unmatched to any gene: 9. The germline V gene encodes CDR1 SGHRS and CDR2 YFSETQ. This CDR3 reads CASSSQPGGYYNEQFF. The CDR3 DNA sequence: TGCGCCAGCAGCTCCCAACCGGGGGGGTATTACAATGAGCAGTTCTTC.

This clonotype was recorded at least ten times. This chain connects TRBV20-1 to TRBJ2-7; tentatively, D is TRBD2 (5 bases). This CDR3 is 11 amino acids long. Trimming cost V 5 bases and J 2 bases, with 7 bases left between them. Germline CDR1 is DFQATT and CDR2 is SNEGSKA (reference sequence). This chain's CDR3 is CSAAGAYEQYV. The CDR3 DNA follows: TGCAGTGCTGCCGGGGCCTACGAGCAGTACGTC.

This clonotype was counted at least ten times. The rearrangement uses TRBV6-5 and TRBJ1-1, with D possibly TRBD1 on 6 matching bases. Germline CDR1 MNHEY, CDR2 SVGAGI. V lost 6 bases and J 4 bases, leaving 9 bases between the germline ends. The length of the CDR3 is 12 residues. CDR3: CASRRGATEAFF. CDR3 nucleotide sequence: TGTGCCAGCAGAAGGGGGGCCACTGAAGCTTTCTTT.

This clonotype was recorded many times. This chain joins TRBV28 and TRBJ1-5; D not resolved. The ends were cut back, 3 bases at V and 0 bases at J, with 6 bases in the middle. The germline CDR1 and CDR2 sequences are MDHEN and SYDVKM. The length of the CDR3 is 14 residues. As DNA, the CDR3 is TGTGCCAGCAGTTTTGCAGATAGCAATCAGCCCCAGCATTTT. Protein product: CASSFADSNQPQHF.

The sample holds many counts of this clonotype. The V gene is TRBV12-3 or TRBV12-4, the J gene TRBJ2-3; the D gene could be TRBD1 or TRBD2 (6 bases each). The CDR3 covers 13 residues. Trimming removed 6 bases at V and 4 bases at J, with 11 bases between. The CDR3 is CASSLRGADTQYF. The CDR3 DNA is TGTGCCAGCAGCCTTAGGGGGGCAGATACGCAGTATTTT.

This clonotype has a count of ten or more. The genes are TRBV6-1 and TRBJ2-6; D is unresolved. V gave up 1 base and J gave up 2 bases, with 18 bases separating them. The germline V gene has CDR1 MNHNS and CDR2 SASEGT. This CDR3 is built from 19 residues. The CDR3 spells CASSEVPAEAHAGANVLTF. For the CDR3, the DNA is TGTGCCAGCAGTGAAGTTCCGGCAGAAGCACATGCTGGGGCCAACGTCCTGACTTTC.

This clonotype has ten or more counts. The V call is TRBV5-1, the J call TRBJ2-2; D gene ambiguous. With 9 bases removed from V and 3 bases from J, the gap between germline ends came to 15 bases. Germline lookup yields CDR1 SGHRS and CDR2 YFSETQ. This CDR3 region has 14 residues. CDR3 coding DNA: TGCGCCACCCCGACCGTTGGGGACACCGGGGAGCTGTTTTTT. This translates into CATPTVGDTGELFF. Based on the CDR3 plus reference TRBV5-1 and TRBJ2-2, the full variable domain is KAGVTQTPRYLIKTRGQQVTLSCSPISGHRSVSWYQQTPGQGLQFLFEYFSETQRNKGNFPGRFSGRQFSNSRSEMNVSTLELGDSALYLCATPTVGDTGELFFGEGSRLTVL.

In this sample, this clonotype turned up many times. The gene calls are TRBV15 and TRBJ2-1, with 7 nucleotides matching TRBD2. There are 16 residues in the CDR3. Germline V gene lookup returns CDR1 LNHNV and CDR2 YYDKDF (reference sequence). The V gene end was trimmed by 1 base and the J gene end by 5 bases; junction bases not matched to a gene: 8. This CDR3 is CATSRGGGGRNNEQFF. CDR3 in DNA: TGTGCCACCAGCAGAGGGGGCGGGGGTAGAAACAATGAGCAGTTCTTC.

This clonotype was observed many times. The chain combines TRBV10-1 with TRBJ2-7; D unclear. Per germline, CDR1 WNHNN and CDR2 SYGVQD (reference sequence). The CDR3 is 12 residues long. V shed 3 bases and J shed 3 bases, with 6 bases lying between them. CDR3 in amino acids: CASSDSYYEQYF. Here the CDR3 DNA reads TGCGCCAGCAGTGACTCCTACTACGAGCAGTACTTC.

V and J are TRBV6-2 or TRBV6-3 and TRBJ1-5, with TRBD1 matching 7 bases. The V gene end was trimmed by 6 bases and the J gene end by 5 bases; junction bases not matched to a gene: 7. The CDR3 totals 14 residues. The V gene's germline CDR1 is MNHEY and CDR2 SVGEGT. CDR3 nucleotides: TGTGCCAGCAGACGTGACAGGGAGCATCAGCCCCAGCATTTT. This gives the protein CASRRDREHQPQHF.

This clonotype was seen ten or more times. V usage is TRBV6-6 and J usage is TRBJ2-3; the D gene could be TRBD1 or TRBD2 (5 bases each). This CDR3 region has 13 residues. Trimming took off 2 bases at V and 6 bases at J, with 9 bases between the two ends. Per germline, CDR1 MNHNY and CDR2 SVGAGI (reference sequence). The CDR3 coding sequence is TGTGCCAGCAGTTACGGGACGTTGGATACGCAGTATTTT. Encoded protein: CASSYGTLDTQYF.

This clonotype was seen repeatedly, ten times or more. This chain joins TRBV20-1 and TRBJ1-4; 9 positions match TRBD1. V lost 5 bases, J lost 5 bases, and 9 bases stayed unmatched. This CDR3 is 15 amino acids long. Germline-derived CDR1 and CDR2 are DFQATT and SNEGSKA (reference sequence). This CDR3 is CSALNPGTGNEKLFF. In DNA, the CDR3 is TGCAGTGCTCTCAACCCCGGGACAGGGAATGAAAAACTGTTTTTT.

This clonotype was counted at least ten times. The chain couples TRBV7-9 to TRBJ1-1, with a weak D call TRBD1 (6 bases). The V gene's germline CDR1 is SEHNR and CDR2 FQNEAQ (reference sequence). The CDR3 totals 15 residues. Trimming stripped 5 bases from V and 5 bases from J, with 18 bases between. The CDR3 here is CASSPMSGVVTEAFF. For the CDR3, the DNA is TGTGCCAGCAGCCCTATGTCAGGGGTTGTTACTGAAGCTTTCTTT.